The next 13 T cell receptor beta chains were all read from a single sample in a study of T cells after yellow fever vaccination. A single record per CDR3 protein comes from TCRdb applying MiXCR to the 5' RACE reads. Here the sample spans about 220,000 distinct CDR3 sequences, 3% to 4% being singletons. Sequenced material: CD4+ T cells sorted from PBMCs, taken 10 days after the yellow fever booster vaccination. Every receptor here comes from a man aged 18 to 30 who received the YFV17D yellow fever vaccine.

The sample holds a few counts of this clonotype. V usage is TRBV11-2 and J usage is TRBJ1-2; D is perhaps TRBD1 (5 bases). V lost 6 bases and J lost 2, with 7 bases in between. CDR1 is SGHAT and CDR2 is FQNNGV in the germline V gene. The CDR3 contains 12 residues. The CDR3 sequence: CASRPGNYGYTF. Written as DNA, the CDR3 is TGTGCCAGCAGACCAGGGAACTATGGCTACACCTTC.

This clonotype was recorded many times. This chain uses TRBV11-2 with TRBJ2-5, with 8 bases that match TRBD1. In germline, CDR1 is SGHAT, CDR2 FQNNGV. The CDR3 has 14 amino acids. Losses at the gene ends were 3 bases for V and 4 bases for J; bases not matched to a gene: 4. CDR3 amino acids: CASSFIRGRETQYF. The CDR3 DNA follows: TGTGCCAGCAGCTTCATCAGGGGGCGAGAGACCCAGTACTTC.

The sample holds many counts of this clonotype. This chain connects TRBV12-3 or TRBV12-4 to TRBJ1-1, with a possible D match to TRBD1 (5 bases). V was clipped by 7 bases and J by 0 bases, with 12 bases between them. The length of the CDR3 is 14 residues. The CDR3 nucleotides are TGTGCCAGCACTATCAAGGGGTTGAACACTGAAGCTTTCTTT. Encoded protein: CASTIKGLNTEAFF.

This clonotype has a handful of counts. The rearrangement uses TRBV14 and TRBJ1-2; the D is unclear. V was trimmed by 5 bases and J by 10 bases, leaving 17 bases between them. Germline V CDR1 and CDR2: SGHDN, FVKESK. The CDR3 totals 13 residues. This CDR3 reads CASSAGLGFDYTF. In nucleotides, the CDR3 is TGTGCCAGCAGCGCGGGTTTGGGTTTTGACTACACCTTC.

The V call is TRBV25-1, the J call TRBJ1-1; 8 positions match TRBD1. Germline CDR1 is MGHDK and CDR2 is SYGVNS. Losses at the gene ends were 5 bases for V and 7 bases for J; bases not matched to a gene: 12. The length of the CDR3 is 15 residues. CDR3 sequence: CASSPQGARGREAFF. CDR3 DNA: TGTGCCAGCAGTCCCCAGGGGGCGCGGGGACGTGAAGCTTTCTTT.

In this sample, this clonotype turned up many times. The rearrangement joins TRBV12-3 or TRBV12-4 to TRBJ1-4; D gene unclear. Trimming removed 3 bases at V and 6 bases at J, with 5 bases between. The CDR3 is made up of 12 amino acids. CDR3 coding DNA: TGTGCCAGCAGTTTGGGAGATGAAAAACTGTTTTTT. As protein: CASSLGDEKLFF.

This clonotype came up many times. V and J are TRBV10-3 and TRBJ2-6, with D perhaps TRBD2 (5 bases). Looked up from germline, CDR1 is ENHRY and CDR2 is SYGVKD. This CDR3 is 19 amino acids long. The V and J ends lost 2 bases and 2 bases respectively, with 19 bases between them. The CDR3: CAISEQPGTHLPGANVLTF. The CDR3 nucleotides are TGTGCCATCAGTGAGCAGCCGGGAACGCACCTCCCTGGGGCCAACGTCCTGACTTTC.

This clonotype appeared many times. The chain combines TRBV5-1 with TRBJ2-7, with 7 nucleotides matching TRBD1. Germline assignment: CDR1 SGHRS and CDR2 YFSETQ. J gave up 6 bases and V 2 bases, and 8 bases lay outside the gene matches. This CDR3 comprises 14 residues. In DNA form, the CDR3 reads TGCGCCAGCAGCTTAGACAGGGTTGAATCCGAGCAGTACTTC. It codes for CASSLDRVESEQYF.

This clonotype was recorded at least ten times. This chain uses TRBV5-1 with TRBJ2-3, with no clear D. The germline V gene encodes CDR1 SGHRS and CDR2 YFSETQ. The germline V and J ends were trimmed by 4 bases and 1 base, with 13 bases remaining between them. The CDR3 has 15 residues. CDR3 sequence: CASSLGWGGTDTQYF. CDR3 in DNA: TGCGCCAGCAGCCTGGGATGGGGTGGCACAGATACGCAGTATTTT.

This clonotype was recorded many times. J is TRBJ2-1 and V is TRBV6-5, with 11 bases lining up with TRBD2. CDR3 length: 17 residues. Germline V CDR1 and CDR2: MNHEY, SVGAGI. V gave up 5 bases and J gave up 7 bases; unmatched junction bases: 13. The CDR3 here is CASSGGLTSGGGNEQFF. CDR3 bases: TGTGCCAGCAGTGGAGGCTTAACTAGCGGGGGTGGGAATGAGCAGTTCTTC.

This clonotype was observed at least ten times. The chain recombines TRBV18 with TRBJ1-1, with D perhaps matching TRBD1 (5 bases). The ends were cut back, 6 bases at V and 1 base at J, with 18 bases in the middle. CDR1 is KGHSH and CDR2 is LQKENI in the germline V gene. The CDR3 has 16 residues. The CDR3: CASSPGSGRGNTEAFF. The DNA of the CDR3 is TGTGCCAGCTCCCCAGGGAGCGGGCGGGGGAACACTGAAGCTTTCTTT.

The chain recombines TRBV24-1 with TRBJ2-3, with a possible D match to TRBD2 (5 bases). Germline loops: CDR1 KGHDR, CDR2 SFDVKD. This CDR3 is 15 amino acids long. Trimming took 6 bases from V and 2 from J, leaving 14 bases between them. CDR3 in amino acids: CATSRGGGPTDTQYF. The CDR3 DNA follows: TGTGCCACCAGTCGAGGAGGCGGACCCACAGATACGCAGTATTTT.

Many counts were recorded for this clonotype. V usage is TRBV7-9 and J usage is TRBJ1-1, with D possibly being TRBD1 (5 bases). V lost 5 bases to trimming and J lost 3 bases, with 16 bases between them. The germline CDR1 and CDR2 sequences are SEHNR and FQNEAQ (reference sequence). This CDR3 contains 15 residues. In DNA form, the CDR3 reads TGTGCCAGCAGCCCCGCCCGGGGGTATGACACTGAAGCTTTCTTT. This sequence encodes CASSPARGYDTEAFF.